The clone carrying this T cell receptor beta chain was found a few times. These data come from a study of post-analysis software for immune sequencing data. This CDR3 region has 15 residues. The V end lost 3 bases, the J end lost 1 base, and 15 bases lay between the germline ends. Germline loops: CDR1 DFQATT, CDR2 SNEGSKA (reference sequence). Each TCR beta cDNA library carried unique molecular identifiers. A population of roughly 0.9 to 11 million T cells gave rise to approximately 500,000 cDNA molecules. TCRdb ran MiXCR on the PCR reads and lists one entry per CDR3 protein. The sample includes roughly 150,000 distinct CDR3 sequences, 35% to 40% of them seen just once.

Sequenced material: blood, taken after autologous hematopoietic stem cell transplantation. The sequence was collected from a girl under 18 with multiple sclerosis. V and J are TRBV20-1 and TRBJ1-1; perhaps TRBD1 as D (5 bases). This chain's CDR3 is CSASGWGGRNTEAFF. Written as DNA, the CDR3 is TGCAGTGCTAGTGGTTGGGGGGGGAGGAACACTGAAGCTTTCTTT.